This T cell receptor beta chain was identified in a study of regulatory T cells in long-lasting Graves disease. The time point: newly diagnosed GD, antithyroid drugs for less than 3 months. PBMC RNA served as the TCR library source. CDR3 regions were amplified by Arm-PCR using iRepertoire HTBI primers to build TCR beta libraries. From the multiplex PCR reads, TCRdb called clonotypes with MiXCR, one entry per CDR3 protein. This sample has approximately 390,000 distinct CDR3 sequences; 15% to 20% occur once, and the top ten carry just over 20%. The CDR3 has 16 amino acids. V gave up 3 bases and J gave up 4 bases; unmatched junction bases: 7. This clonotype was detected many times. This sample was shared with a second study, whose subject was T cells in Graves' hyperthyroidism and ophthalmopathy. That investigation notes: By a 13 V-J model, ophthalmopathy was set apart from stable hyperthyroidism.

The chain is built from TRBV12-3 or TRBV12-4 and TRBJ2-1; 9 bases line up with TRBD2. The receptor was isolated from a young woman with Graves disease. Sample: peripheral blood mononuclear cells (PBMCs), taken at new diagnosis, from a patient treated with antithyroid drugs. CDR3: CASSFAGLAPYNEQFF. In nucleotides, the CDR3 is TGTGCCAGCAGTTTTGCGGGACTAGCACCATACAATGAGCAGTTCTTC.